The 29 T cell receptor beta chains given below trace back to one sample, sequenced in a study of cytomegalovirus exposure and HLA in healthy donors. Use of 60 Vbeta and 13 Jbeta primers characterized the PCR. Assay: immunoSEQ multiplex PCR; the TCRdb copy retains only in-frame clones and omits some. The sample carries about 97,000 clones, approximately 74% recorded once. The sample was PBMCs. The source is a woman aged 40 to 55 in good health and CMV-seronegative.

The chain recombines TRBV7-2 with TRBJ1-2; perhaps TRBD1 as D (6 bases). V lost 0 bases to trimming and J lost 6 bases, with 11 bases between them. The CDR3 extends over 14 amino acids. Germline assignment: CDR1 SGHTA and CDR2 FQGNSA. The CDR3 loop reads CASSLAQGSDGYTF. The CDR3 coding sequence is TGTGCCAGCAGCTTAGCTCAGGGGAGCGATGGCTACACCTTC.

This chain uses TRBV11-2 with TRBJ1-2, with 9 bases lining up with TRBD1. CDR3 length: 16 residues. The junction had 15 bases not matched to a gene; V was cut back by 7 bases and J by 6 bases. The germline gives CDR1 SGHAT, CDR2 FQNNGV. The CDR3 loop is CASKNLQGALYDGYTF. For the CDR3, the DNA is TGTGCCAGCAAAAATCTACAGGGGGCGCTATATGATGGCTACACCTTC.

The chain uses TRBV6-5 and TRBJ1-2, with D perhaps matching TRBD1 (5 bases). Germline-derived CDR1 and CDR2 are MNHEY and SVGAGI. CDR3 length equals 16 residues. Between the trimmed V and J ends, which lost 2 bases and 1 base, there was a span of 14 bases. CDR3: CASSYVESGYNYGYTF. The CDR3 DNA sequence: TGTGCCAGCAGTTACGTTGAGTCAGGGTATAACTATGGCTACACCTTC.

The chain uses TRBV7-2 and TRBJ1-2, with a weak D call TRBD1 (5 bases). CDR1 is SGHTA and CDR2 is FQGNSA in the germline V gene. The CDR3 spans 11 residues. The V and J ends lost 5 bases and 7 bases respectively, with 8 bases between them. The CDR3 region has the DNA TGTGCCAGCAGCCCAGGGCGTGGCTACACCTTC. Its protein product is CASSPGRGYTF.

This chain joins TRBV9 and TRBJ2-1; 11 bases fit TRBD2. The germline gives CDR1 SGDLS, CDR2 YYNGEE. V shed 4 bases, J shed 7 bases, and the junction held 13 bases outside the gene matches. This CDR3 region has 17 residues. CDR3 region: CASSPRLLAGVKNEQFF. DNA of the CDR3: TGTGCCAGCAGCCCACGCCTACTAGCGGGAGTTAAAAATGAGCAGTTCTTC.

The V call is TRBV7-9, the J call TRBJ2-1; D might be TRBD2 (6 bases). Germline V CDR1 and CDR2: SEHNR, FQNEAQ (reference sequence). Trimming cost V 1 base and J 2 bases, with 12 bases left between them. The CDR3 contains 16 residues. The CDR3 region is CASSLELALPYNEQFF. CDR3 coding DNA: TGTGCCAGCAGCTTAGAACTAGCCTTACCCTACAATGAGCAGTTCTTC.

The chain recombines TRBV5-1 with TRBJ1-5, with D possibly TRBD1 on 6 matching bases. This CDR3 is 15 amino acids long. Trimming shortened V by 4 bases and J by 0 bases, and 11 bases separated the two germline ends. Germline CDR1 SGHRS, CDR2 YFSETQ. CDR3 amino acids: CASSPQGYSNQPQHF. Written as DNA, the CDR3 is TGCGCCAGCAGCCCACAGGGATATAGCAATCAGCCCCAGCATTTT.

The genes are TRBV6-5 and TRBJ2-5, with unresolved D. V lost 0 bases and J lost 0, with 5 bases in between. The germline CDR1 and CDR2 sequences are MNHEY and SVGAGI. The CDR3 is 14 residues long. The CDR3 spells CASSYSGNQETQYF. The DNA for the CDR3 is TGTGCCAGCAGTTACTCGGGCAACCAAGAGACCCAGTACTTC.

The chain recombines TRBV18 with TRBJ1-1; 7 bases line up with TRBD1. The CDR3 runs 15 residues. Germline CDR1 reads KGHSH; CDR2 reads LQKENI. With 3 bases clipped from V and 0 bases from J, the junction kept 4 bases outside the gene matches. The CDR3 DNA reads as TGTGCCAGCTCACCGGGACAGCTAATGAACACTGAAGCTTTCTTT. Translation: CASSPGQLMNTEAFF.

The genes are TRBV9 and TRBJ1-5; 10 bases align to TRBD1. The V gene's germline CDR1 is SGDLS and CDR2 YYNGEE. The CDR3 runs to 18 residues. The junction had 11 bases not matched to a gene; V was cut back by 0 bases and J by 5 bases. CDR3 DNA: TGTGCCAGCAGCGTAGGCGGGACAGGGGCCCACCTATATCAGCCCCAGCATTTT. Its translation is CASSVGGTGAHLYQPQHF.

This clone was detected only once. The chain is built from TRBV27 and TRBJ1-4; D is uncertain. Trimming removed 10 bases from V and 11 bases from J, with 20 bases in between. The CDR3 runs 13 residues. Germline V CDR1 and CDR2: MNHEY, SMNVEV (reference sequence). For the CDR3, the DNA is TGTGCCACCCTATCCCCTCGAGGTACGAAACTGTTTTTT. This sequence encodes CATLSPRGTKLFF.

This sequence joins TRBV19 and TRBJ2-7, with D possibly TRBD1 on 6 matching bases. The V end was cut by 0 bases, the J end by 6 bases, with 18 bases between. Germline CDR1 LNHDA, CDR2 SQIVND (reference sequence). The CDR3 has 16 amino acids. Written as DNA, the CDR3 is TGTGCCAGTAGTATAGATCGGGCAGGGGCAACGGCCGAGCAGTACTTC. It is translated as CASSIDRAGATAEQYF.

The genes are TRBV7-3 and TRBJ2-1; TRBD2 aligns across 10 bases. CDR1 is SGHTA and CDR2 is FQGTGA in the germline V gene. This CDR3 has 17 amino acids. The V and J ends lost 2 bases and 0 bases, in that order; junction bases with no gene match: 4. The DNA for the CDR3 is TGTGCCAGCAGCTTAGGAGCTAGCGGGAGCTCCTACAATGAGCAGTTCTTC. As protein: CASSLGASGSSYNEQFF.

The chain links TRBV29-1 to TRBJ2-7; D gene ambiguous. This CDR3 has 12 residues. Trimming shortened V by 4 bases and J by 0 bases, and 7 bases separated the two germline ends. Germline CDR1 is SQVTM and CDR2 is ANQGSEA. The CDR3 coding sequence is TGCAGCGTTGTTGTGAGCTCCTACGAGCAGTACTTC. This encodes CSVVVSSYEQYF.

The rearrangement uses TRBV6-5 and TRBJ1-4; D is unresolved. V lost 0 bases to trimming and J lost 4 bases, with 9 bases between them. This CDR3 spans 15 amino acids. Germline CDR1 and CDR2: MNHEY and SVGAGI. CDR3 DNA sequence: TGTGCCAGCAGTTACTCCCCAGCGAATAATGAAAAACTGTTTTTT. Amino acids: CASSYSPANNEKLFF.

This clone was found a few times. This chain links TRBV27 with TRBJ1-2; no clear D. Germline assignment: CDR1 MNHEY and CDR2 SMNVEV (reference sequence). This CDR3 region has 14 residues. Trimming left V 0 bases short and J 4 bases short, with 9 bases between. CDR3 region: CASSLSIHVYGYTF. CDR3 nucleotide sequence: TGTGCCAGCAGTTTATCGATACATGTCTATGGCTACACCTTC.

This chain links TRBV7-9 with TRBJ2-1, with 11 bases aligning to TRBD2. The CDR3 contains 17 residues. The ends lost 6 bases at V and 6 bases at J; junction bases unmatched: 13. Germline loops: CDR1 SEHNR, CDR2 FQNEAQ (reference sequence). The CDR3 nucleotides read TGTGCCAGCAGTCCGGCTCTAGCGGGAGGAAAGGGCAATGAGCAGTTCTTC. This gives the protein CASSPALAGGKGNEQFF.

This clone was found once. The chain recombines TRBV2 with TRBJ1-5, with TRBD1 matching 10 bases. The germline CDR1 and CDR2 sequences are SNHLY and FYNNEI. After removal of 6 bases from V and 5 bases from J, the junction contained 4 bases not matched to a gene. The CDR3 sequence is 14 residues long. This CDR3 reads CASRDRGAYQPQHF. DNA for the CDR3: TGTGCCAGCAGGGACAGGGGGGCGTATCAGCCCCAGCATTTT.

J is TRBJ1-1 and V is TRBV7-6; D may be TRBD1 (6 bases). The CDR3 sequence is 13 residues long. Germline V gene sequence: CDR1 SGHVS, CDR2 FNYEAQ. V was pared by 5 bases and J by 1 base, with 8 bases between. Written as DNA, the CDR3 is TGTGCCAGCAGCCGGGGACAGAACACTGAAGCTTTCTTT. Translation gives CASSRGQNTEAFF.

V is TRBV6-1 and J is TRBJ2-4, with 7 bases matching TRBD2. The CDR3 is 15 amino acids. Per germline, CDR1 MNHNS and CDR2 SASEGT. The trim removed 8 bases at V and 3 bases at J, leaving 10 bases unmatched. The CDR3 region is CASEGGTPYKNIQYF. The CDR3 bases are TGTGCCAGCGAGGGAGGGACTCCCTACAAAAACATTCAGTACTTC.

This clone was observed once. The chain carries TRBV13 and TRBJ2-2, with unresolved D. The V end was cut by 0 bases, the J end by 5 bases, with 10 bases between. The V gene's germline CDR1 is PRHDT and CDR2 FYEKMQ (reference sequence). The CDR3 sequence is 15 residues long. DNA for the CDR3: TGTGCCAGCAGCTTAGGCCTTTTGGCAACCGGGGAGCTGTTTTTT. Protein product: CASSLGLLATGELFF.

V is TRBV7-2 and J is TRBJ2-7; TRBD1 matches 8 bases. CDR1 is SGHTA, CDR2 FQGNSA, per germline. CDR3 size: 14 residues. Germline trimming cut 2 bases from V and 4 bases from J; bases unmatched to any gene: 4. The CDR3 nucleotides read TGTGCCAGCAGCTTACGCCGACAGGGGTACGAGCAGTACTTC. Translation gives CASSLRRQGYEQYF.

This clone came up a few times. The V and J genes are TRBV6-6 and TRBJ1-6; 7 positions match TRBD1. Germline lookup yields CDR1 MNHNY and CDR2 SVGAGI (reference sequence). V trimming: 2 bases; J trimming: 9 bases; junction bases outside the gene matches: 4. The CDR3 consists of 14 residues. The CDR3 region is CASSYPGGGSPLHF. In DNA, the CDR3 is TGTGCCAGCAGTTACCCAGGGGGAGGTTCACCCCTCCACTTT.

This clone showed up just once. This chain uses TRBV18 with TRBJ2-1; D not resolved. The CDR3 extends over 15 amino acids. Germline V gene lookup returns CDR1 KGHSH and CDR2 LQKENI. Trimming left V 2 bases short and J 5 bases short, with 13 bases between. The CDR3 bases are TGTGCCAGCTCACCATACGAGCAGGCAAACAATGAGCAGTTCTTC. Translation: CASSPYEQANNEQFF.

The sample holds a few counts of this clone. The chain links TRBV2 to TRBJ1-5, with TRBD1 as a possible D gene (6 bases). The germline V gene encodes CDR1 SNHLY and CDR2 FYNNEI. V lost 0 bases to trimming and J lost 1 base, with 10 bases between them. This CDR3 region has 16 residues. The CDR3 DNA sequence: TGTGCCAGCAGTGAAGCGATTAGGGGGAGCAATCAGCCCCAGCATTTT. It yields the protein CASSEAIRGSNQPQHF.

The genes are TRBV6-5 and TRBJ1-3; the D is unclear. This CDR3 has 12 residues. Germline CDR1 and CDR2: MNHEY and SVGAGI. V dropped 4 bases and J dropped 3 bases, with 4 bases sitting between them. CDR3 residues: CASSFLGNTIYF. As DNA, the CDR3 is TGTGCCAGCAGTTTTCTTGGAAACACCATATATTTT.

CDR3 DNA: TGTGCCACGTCGGACCCGCTCTCCGGGACACACTTCTACGAGCAGTACTTC. It encodes CATSDPLSGTHFYEQYF. J is TRBJ2-5 and V is TRBV19, with D maybe TRBD1 (6 bases). The DNA matches TRBJ2-7 better at its end, which makes the J call doubtful. CDR1 and CDR2 (germline): LNHDA, SQIVND (reference sequence). This CDR3 has 17 residues.

V and J are TRBV5-1 and TRBJ1-2, with 7 bases that match TRBD1. This CDR3 is built from 14 residues. Germline CDR1 is SGHRS and CDR2 is YFSETQ. Unmatched junction bases numbered 7, after V lost 2 bases and J lost 6 bases. The chain's CDR3 is CASSLGWGTDGYTF. Here the CDR3 DNA reads TGCGCCAGCAGCTTAGGATGGGGGACAGATGGCTACACCTTC.

V is TRBV6-5 and J is TRBJ1-2; TRBD1 matches at 9 bases. CDR3 length: 15 amino acids. The V gene end was trimmed by 5 bases and the J gene end by 2 bases; junction bases not matched to a gene: 6. Germline CDR1 is MNHEY and CDR2 is SVGAGI. In DNA, the CDR3 is TGTGCCAGCAGTGGTAGGGGACAGGGAAACTATGGCTACACCTTC. It codes for CASSGRGQGNYGYTF.